One and the same sample provided the 21 T cell receptor beta chains below, sequenced in a study of cytomegalovirus exposure and HLA in healthy donors. The table came from immunoSEQ multiplex PCR; TCRdb's copy has only in-frame clones and leaves some out. The profile shows 200,000 to 250,000 clones, over 80% of them singletons. The sample was PBMCs. These receptor sequences come from a woman in her 30s in good health and CMV-seropositive.

The chain recombines TRBV4-1 with TRBJ2-1, with D perhaps matching TRBD1 (5 bases). Between the trimmed V and J ends, which lost 7 bases and 8 bases, there was a span of 15 bases. In germline, CDR1 is MGHRA, CDR2 YSYEKL. This CDR3 is 13 amino acids long. CDR3 nucleotide sequence: TGCGCCAGCACTTATGTAGGACATCATGAGCAGTTCTTC. Translation gives CASTYVGHHEQFF.

CDR3 DNA sequence: TGTGCCTGGAGTGGTAATAACTATGGCTACACCTTC. Translation gives CAWSGNNYGYTF. This chain connects TRBV30 to TRBJ1-2; D call uncertain. The CDR3 covers 12 residues. Trimming took off 1 base at V and 1 base at J, with 4 bases between the two ends. Germline CDR1 GTSNPN, CDR2 SVGIG (reference sequence). The entire variable domain, with the rest obtained from reference TRBV30 and TRBJ1-2, is as follows: SQTIHQWPATLVQPVGSPLSLECTVEGTSNPNLYWYRQAAGRGLQLLFYSVGIGQISSEVPQNLSASRPQDRQFILSSKKLLLSDSGFYLCAWSGNNYGYTFGSGTRLTVV.

The V and J genes are TRBV7-8 and TRBJ2-7; perhaps TRBD1 as D (6 bases). Trimming took 5 bases from V and 0 from J, leaving 17 bases between them. CDR3 length: 16 amino acids. The germline gives CDR1 SGHVS, CDR2 FQNEAQ. CDR3 coding DNA: TGTGCCAGCAGCCGACCCCGGACAGTGGGCTCCTACGAGCAGTACTTC. This translates into CASSRPRTVGSYEQYF.

This chain links TRBV4-1 with TRBJ1-3, with D uncertain. Trimming took off 4 bases at V and 0 bases at J, with 4 bases between the two ends. Per the germline V gene, CDR1 is MGHRA and CDR2 is YSYEKL. The CDR3 has 13 residues. This chain's CDR3 is CASSPTSGNTIYF. CDR3 DNA sequence: TGCGCCAGCAGCCCCACCTCTGGAAACACCATATATTTT.

This chain links TRBV7-6 with TRBJ2-1; 8 nucleotides agree with TRBD1. Germline CDR1 is SGHVS and CDR2 is FNYEAQ. CDR3 length: 15 residues. V was clipped by 5 bases and J by 7 bases; unmatched bases: 10. CDR3 protein: CASSPRQGSMNEQFF. Here the CDR3 DNA reads TGTGCCAGCAGCCCTCGACAGGGGTCCATGAATGAGCAGTTCTTC.

The chain is built from TRBV10-2 and TRBJ1-1; D might be TRBD1 (6 bases). This CDR3 is 15 amino acids long. Germline V gives CDR1 WSHSY, CDR2 SAAADI. V gave up 8 bases and J gave up 0 bases, with 16 bases separating them. In DNA, the CDR3 is TGCGCCAGCGGGGGGCTCCCTGGCGTGAACACTGAAGCTTTCTTT. Encoded protein: CASGGLPGVNTEAFF.

The rearrangement joins TRBV27 to TRBJ2-7; D unresolved. This CDR3 contains 12 residues. The V end was cut by 3 bases, the J end by 3 bases, with 6 bases between. Per germline, CDR1 MNHEY and CDR2 SMNVEV (reference sequence). CDR3: CASSFWGYEQYF. The DNA of the CDR3 is TGTGCCAGCAGTTTTTGGGGCTACGAGCAGTACTTC.

CDR3 residues: CATSLSQGLWETQYF. The CDR3 nucleotides read TGTGCCACCAGTCTCTCCCAGGGTTTGTGGGAGACCCAGTACTTC. The chain has TRBV15 and TRBJ2-5, with a tentative D call TRBD1 (5 bases). V was pared by 6 bases and J by 5 bases, with 19 bases between. CDR1 and CDR2 from the germline V gene are LNHNV and YYDKDF (reference sequence). CDR3 length: 15 amino acids.

This rearrangement joins TRBV5-1 to TRBJ1-2, with D unclear. The CDR3 sequence is 16 residues long. In germline, CDR1 is SGHRS, CDR2 YFSETQ. Trimming removed 4 bases from V and 2 bases from J, with 18 bases in between. CDR3 region: CASSPPTSTPNYGYTF. As DNA, the CDR3 is TGCGCCAGCAGCCCCCCAACTTCCACTCCAAACTATGGCTACACCTTC.

The chain recombines TRBV14 with TRBJ1-2; D gene ambiguous. Deletions cut 0 bases from V and 3 bases from J, with 5 bases between. CDR1 and CDR2 from the germline V gene are SGHDN and FVKESK. The CDR3 has 13 residues. CDR3 coding DNA: TGTGCCAGCAGCCAAGATTATGACTATGGCTACACCTTC. It encodes CASSQDYDYGYTF. Full variable domain (remainder filled in from reference TRBV14 and TRBJ1-2): EAGVTQFPSHSVIEKGQTVTLRCDPISGHDNLYWYRRVMGKEIKFLLHFVKESKQDESGMPNNRFLAERTGGTYSTLKVQPAELEDSGVYFCASSQDYDYGYTFGSGTRLTVV.

V gene TRBV30 combines with J gene TRBJ2-3; 7 nucleotides agree with TRBD1. The CDR3 has 14 amino acids. V dropped 3 bases and J dropped 2; count of bases not matched to a gene: 5. Germline lookup yields CDR1 GTSNPN and CDR2 SVGIG (reference sequence). The CDR3 spells CAWSQGVTTDTQYF. For the CDR3, the DNA is TGTGCCTGGAGCCAGGGGGTGACCACAGATACGCAGTATTTT.

The chain has TRBV28 and TRBJ2-1, with D maybe TRBD2 (6 bases). The CDR3 is 13 amino acids. The germline V gene has CDR1 MDHEN and CDR2 SYDVKM. Trimming took 4 bases from V and 6 from J, leaving 10 bases between them. The CDR3 here is CASSSGLPNEQFF. The CDR3 region has the DNA TGTGCCAGCAGTTCGGGACTCCCCAATGAGCAGTTCTTC.

The chain joins TRBV11-2 to TRBJ2-7; D uncertain. Per germline, CDR1 SGHAT and CDR2 FQNNGV. The CDR3 runs to 14 residues. V gave up 5 bases and J gave up 5 bases, with 16 bases separating them. CDR3 DNA sequence: TGTGCCAGCAGCCTGCCCGGGCTGCTAAACGAGCAGTACTTC. Amino acid sequence: CASSLPGLLNEQYF.

This clone has only a few counts. The rearrangement uses TRBV18 and TRBJ1-3; 7 bases fit TRBD1. This CDR3 is 15 amino acids long. The ends lost 5 bases at V and 0 bases at J; junction bases unmatched: 4. Germline values: CDR1 KGHSH, CDR2 LQKENI. The CDR3 sequence: CASSLGQVSGNTIYF. CDR3 bases: TGTGCCAGCTCATTAGGACAGGTCTCTGGAAACACCATATATTTT.

V and J are TRBV28 and TRBJ2-3, with D uncertain. The CDR3 has 12 residues. The germline gives CDR1 MDHEN, CDR2 SYDVKM. Trimming cost V 11 bases and J 0 bases, with 9 bases left between them. CDR3 bases: TGTGCCGCAACCACTAGCACAGATACGCAGTATTTT. It specifies CAATTSTDTQYF.

V usage is TRBV11-2 and J usage is TRBJ2-7; D uncertain. The CDR3 covers 14 residues. Germline lookup yields CDR1 SGHAT and CDR2 FQNNGV. Trimming cost V 0 bases and J 3 bases, with 9 bases left between them. The CDR3 coding sequence is TGTGCCAGCAGCTTAGATTCCAACGACTACGAGCAGTACTTC. It yields the protein CASSLDSNDYEQYF.

V is TRBV5-3 and J is TRBJ1-2; D unresolved. TRBV5-3 is flagged as an ORF with uncertain function. The length of the CDR3 is 13 residues. V lost 2 bases to trimming and J lost 3 bases, with 8 bases between them. The CDR3 sequence is CARSFGTYYGYTF. The CDR3 bases are TGTGCCAGAAGCTTTGGCACCTACTATGGCTACACCTTC.

V is TRBV7-9 and J is TRBJ2-7; 7 bases align to TRBD1. CDR3 length: 15 residues. V trimming: 5 bases; J trimming: 2 bases; junction bases outside the gene matches: 9. Germline lookup yields CDR1 SEHNR and CDR2 FQNEAQ (reference sequence). The CDR3 spells CASSEPGQSTYEQYF. As DNA, the CDR3 is TGTGCCAGCAGCGAACCGGGACAGAGTACCTACGAGCAGTACTTC.

The chain carries TRBV27 and TRBJ1-4, with D possibly being TRBD1 (5 bases). CDR1 and CDR2 (germline): MNHEY, SMNVEV (reference sequence). The V end lost 4 bases, the J end lost 7 bases, and 16 bases lay between the germline ends. The CDR3 extends over 15 amino acids. Here the CDR3 reads CASSSVAGGAEKLFF. The CDR3 bases are TGTGCCAGCAGTTCCGTAGCCGGAGGGGCTGAAAAACTGTTTTTT.

The table lists this clone with a few counts. The V gene is TRBV2, the J gene TRBJ1-5, with D tentatively TRBD1 (5 bases). The CDR3 extends over 13 amino acids. V lost 9 bases to trimming and J lost 6 bases, with 15 bases between them. Germline V lookup: CDR1 SNHLY, CDR2 FYNNEI. CDR3 residues: CASSGRWSQPQHF. The CDR3 DNA sequence: TGTGCCAGTTCGGGACGGTGGAGTCAGCCCCAGCATTTT.

The V call is TRBV10-3, the J call TRBJ2-1; TRBD2 agrees at 8 bases. The CDR3 consists of 19 residues. With 0 bases clipped from V and 5 bases from J, the junction kept 15 bases outside the gene matches. The V gene's germline CDR1 is ENHRY and CDR2 SYGVKD. The CDR3 nucleotides are TGTGCCATCAGTGAGTCGGAGTTAGCGGGATCGCTAGGGGACAATGAGCAGTTCTTC. This codes for CAISESELAGSLGDNEQFF.